Sequencing of this T cell receptor (beta chain) was carried out in a study of blood T cell repertoires in COVID-19. Method: immunoSEQ multiplex PCR; TCRdb's copy keeps in-frame clones and lacks some. The sample holds roughly 260,000 clones; about 90% are singletons and the top ten take roughly 2.7%. CDR1 LGHNA and CDR2 YNFKEQ come from the germline V gene. CDR3 length: 13 amino acids. V was clipped by 4 bases and J by 6 bases; unmatched bases: 2. The count of this clone is one. V is TRBV4-2 and J is TRBJ2-1; TRBD2 matches at 8 bases. Material: peripheral blood. The clonotype comes from a person aged 18 to 30 with COVID-19, enrolled during active disease. In DNA form, the CDR3 reads TGTGCCAGCAGCCTTGGACTAGCCAATGAGCAGTTCTTC. Translating it yields CASSLGLANEQFF.